The text below deals with one T cell receptor (beta chain). The antigen is not known. During its preparation, the TCRbeta library received unique molecular identifiers. Using its own MiXCR run on the PCR reads, TCRdb lists one record per CDR3 protein. The sample has some 840,000 distinct CDR3 sequences; approximately 15% are singletons. This specimen comes from a study of T-cell reconstitution after alpha-beta-depleted transplantation in children. Overall study results and limits: There were reportedly several hundred expanded graft clones from which alpha-beta T cells came about two months after transplant.

V was pared by 4 bases and J by 4 bases, with 8 bases of the junction left unmatched. The CDR3 runs 16 residues. The germline CDR1 and CDR2 sequences are LGHDT and YNNKEL (reference sequence). The chain has TRBV3-1 and TRBJ2-7, with TRBD2 identical over 12 bases. The receptor comes from a male patient younger than 18 who had a stem cell transplant for acute lymphoblastic leukemia, so the T cells may come from the graft donor. The sample in question was PBMCs, mostly from graft donor cells, obtained 360 days after TCRalphabeta/CD19-depleted stem cell transplant. CDR3 in DNA: TGTGCCAGCAGCCCGGGACTAGCGGGTTTTTCGTACGAGCAGTACTTC. This sequence encodes CASSPGLAGFSYEQYF.